Listed below are T cell receptor beta chains from one sample, sequenced in a study of blood T cell repertoires in COVID-19. Profiled with immunoSEQ multiplex PCR; TCRdb holds only in-frame clones, not every one. The data show fewer than 100,000 clones, 75% to 95% seen once. Sequenced material: peripheral blood. These receptors all come from an elderly woman with acute or convalescent COVID-19. The CDR3 runs from the conserved cysteine through the conserved F or W. The D gene is left open where the match is weak.

J,D,V,length,CDR3
TRBJ1-1,.,TRBV27,13,CASSPRLNTEAFF
TRBJ2-7,TRBD1,TRBV4-1,15,CASSRGQGGYYEQYF
TRBJ1-2,TRBD1,TRBV7-2,15,CASSLMDRANYGYTF
TRBJ2-1,.,TRBV18,18,CASSPAAGGTNSYNEQFF
TRBJ1-1,.,TRBV7-2,13,CASSDTGSTEAFF
TRBJ2-3,.,TRBV5-6,15,CASSPPGFPTDTQYF
TRBJ2-2,.,TRBV19,14,CASTRLAGTGELFF
TRBJ2-1,TRBD2,TRBV7-6,15,CASSPLAGGNNEQFF
TRBJ1-5,.,TRBV10-3,14,CAISREFSNQPQHF
TRBJ1-1,.,TRBV7-8,12,CASSLGWTEAFF
TRBJ2-1,TRBD2,TRBV4-2,14,CASTSGTSYNEQFF
TRBJ2-1,.,TRBV7-2,15,CASSQGRARGHEQFF
TRBJ1-3,.,TRBV4-3,17,CASSQVTAMYSGNTIYF
TRBJ1-5,TRBD1,TRBV28,12,CASGQGPQPQHF
TRBJ2-2,.,TRBV5-1,16,CASSLTTVSNTGELFF
TRBJ1-1,TRBD1,TRBV3-1/TRBV3-2,14,CASSPGQVITEAFF
TRBJ1-2,TRBD1,TRBV6-2/TRBV6-3,14,CASSRDRGRGGYTF
TRBJ2-1,TRBD2,TRBV6-2/TRBV6-3,20,CASSYSGLAGGYSSYNEQFF
TRBJ2-2,TRBD2,TRBV13,15,CASSLVAGGPRELFF
TRBJ1-2,.,TRBV19,14,CASSNRGRGLGYTF
TRBJ2-7,.,TRBV5-1,14,CASSSPGGPYEQYF
TRBJ1-5,TRBD1,TRBV28,16,CASSLNQGVGNQPQHF
TRBJ2-5,.,TRBV5-1,14,CASSLQDFQETQYF
TRBJ1-6,.,TRBV5-1,17,CASSLAGLQGWNSPLHF
TRBJ1-1,.,TRBV6-2/TRBV6-3,17,CASSYELGGRSDTEAFF
TRBJ1-2,TRBD1,TRBV5-6,14,CASSLGQGNYGYTF
TRBJ2-2,TRBD2,TRBV7-9,15,CASSTSGPNTGELFF
TRBJ2-3,.,TRBV12-3/TRBV12-4,12,CASSLALSRQYF
TRBJ1-2,TRBD1,TRBV29-1,14,CSVQDRGSSYGYTF
TRBJ2-1,TRBD1,TRBV4-1,15,CASRLKTGGHNEQFF
TRBJ1-5,.,TRBV20-1,11,CSARGGLTQHF
TRBJ2-2,TRBD2,TRBV4-2,18,CASSPVVSSGRGTGELFF
TRBJ1-2,TRBD1,TRBV7-9,16,CASSLARMDRGEGYTF
TRBJ2-1,TRBD2,TRBV9,15,CASSVDAGLAYEQFF
TRBJ2-5,.,TRBV5-4,15,CASSLGLRQGETQYF
TRBJ2-2,TRBD1,TRBV6-4,14,CASRETGVTGELFF
TRBJ2-7,.,TRBV6-8,12,CATRPGAYEQYF
TRBJ1-1,.,TRBV28,17,CASSFVPGHTWNTEAFF
TRBJ1-5,TRBD1,TRBV7-6,16,CASSSYSGTGVQPQHF
TRBJ1-6,TRBD1,TRBV9,14,CASSGTGMGSPLHF
TRBJ2-5,TRBD2,TRBV4-1,15,CASSQFTWTRETQYF
TRBJ1-2,.,TRBV4-3,15,CASSHQGLGDYGYTF
TRBJ2-1,TRBD1,TRBV5-4,15,CASSLKGGPYNEQFF
TRBJ1-2,.,TRBV28,15,CASSFGGLRDYGYTF
TRBJ2-3,TRBD2,TRBV5-1,16,CASSPGIAGGTDTQYF
TRBJ2-7,.,TRBV11-2,13,CASSYSGVYEQYF
TRBJ1-6,.,TRBV24-1,14,CATSAGDLNSPLHF
TRBJ2-4,.,TRBV3-1/TRBV3-2,17,CASSPLALGLAKNIQYF
TRBJ2-7,.,TRBV6-1,13,CASSEGPGQEQYF
TRBJ1-4,.,TRBV5-4,15,CASSPGHSTNEKLFF
TRBJ1-4,TRBD1,TRBV5-1,16,CASSPQQGAKDEKLFF
TRBJ1-5,.,TRBV6-1,15,CASRPTGTSNQPQHF
TRBJ2-3,.,TRBV5-1,15,CASSLTGSGTDTQYF
TRBJ2-4,.,TRBV19,17,CASSITGPNQAKNIQYF